Listed here are 10 T cell receptor beta chains from one sample, sequenced in a study of metastatic and nonmetastatic thyroid tumors. All patients reached thyroid surgery having received no treatment beforehand. MiXCR reprocessed the PCR reads for TCRdb. This sample carries about 4,000 clones, around a fifth of them seen once, and the ten largest clones take under 9.5%. Specimen: tumor tissue. All receptors come from a female donor with papillary thyroid cancer or a benign thyroid nodule (not recorded which). Some clones in this sample may be carry-over from other donors' samples.

In its sample, this clone was seen once. V gene TRBV5-6 combines with J gene TRBJ1-5; 8 bases align to TRBD1. V lost 8 bases to trimming and J lost 1 base; unmatched junction nucleotides: 20. This CDR3 is built from 19 residues. CDR1 is SGHDT and CDR2 is YYEEEE in the germline V gene. The CDR3 here is CASSSAFDRGTRSNQPQHF. The CDR3 coding sequence is TGTGCCAGTAGTAGTGCATTTGACAGGGGTACGCGGAGCAATCAGCCCCAGCATTTT.

This clone was recorded many times. A much larger clone differs from this one at a single base, so this may be a read error. The rearrangement uses TRBV27 and TRBJ1-5; D unresolved. V was clipped by 6 bases and J by 1 base, with 10 bases between them. The CDR3 totals 14 residues. In germline, CDR1 is MNHEY, CDR2 SMNVEV (reference sequence). DNA of the CDR3: TGTGCCAGCAGCGAAAGGAGAAGCAATCAGCCCCAGCATTTT. Translated: CASSERRSNQPQHF.

This sequence joins TRBV3-2 and TRBJ1-6. TRBV3-2 is termed a pseudogene. This CDR3 comprises 18 residues. CDR3 sequence reads: CASSPTITSRRFYSPLHF. Written as DNA, the CDR3 is TGTGCCAGCAGCCCGACTATAACCTCCCGCAGGTTTTATTCACCCCTCCACTTT.

The rearrangement joins TRBV6-2 or TRBV6-3 to TRBJ2-1; 8 nucleotides agree with TRBD1. Germline assignment: CDR1 MNHEY and CDR2 SVGEGT. The CDR3 contains 20 residues. J gave up 0 bases and V 2 bases, and 15 bases lay outside the gene matches. DNA for the CDR3: TGTGCCAGCAGTTACGTTAGGGGACAGGTAGCGAGTAGCTCCTACAATGAGCAGTTCTTC. Its protein product is CASSYVRGQVASSSYNEQFF.

V gene TRBV3-1 combines with J gene TRBJ2-5, with 8 bases fitting TRBD2. Germline V lookup: CDR1 LGHDT, CDR2 YNNKEL (reference sequence). This CDR3 spans 17 amino acids. The trim removed 1 base at V and 0 bases at J, leaving 7 bases unmatched. DNA for the CDR3: TGTGCCAGCAGCCAAGTATCACTAGCGGAATACCAAGAGACCCAGTACTTC. This sequence encodes CASSQVSLAEYQETQYF.

This chain connects TRBV6-1 to TRBJ2-1; 9 nucleotides agree with TRBD1. Germline loops: CDR1 MNHNS, CDR2 SASEGT. The junction had 4 bases not matched to a gene; V was cut back by 3 bases and J by 4 bases. CDR3 length: 15 residues. CDR3: CASSDRDREYNEQFF. CDR3 bases: TGTGCCAGCAGTGACCGGGACAGGGAGTACAATGAGCAGTTCTTC.

This chain uses TRBV20-1 with TRBJ1-1, with TRBD1 matching over 10 bases. V shed 6 bases, J shed 5 bases, and the junction held 9 bases outside the gene matches. The CDR3 has 14 residues. CDR1 and CDR2 (germline): DFQATT, SNEGSKA (reference sequence). CDR3 protein: CSADRGHGLTEAFF. The CDR3 nucleotides are TGCAGTGCCGACAGGGGGCATGGACTGACTGAAGCTTTCTTT.

This clone is deemed medium-sized (0.01 to 0.1%). The V call is TRBV20-1, the J call TRBJ2-5; maybe TRBD2 (6 bases). The CDR3 has 13 residues. With 3 bases removed from V and 0 bases from J, the gap between germline ends came to 8 bases. Germline V gene data show CDR1 as DFQATT and CDR2 as SNEGSKA (reference sequence). CDR3 sequence (DNA): TGCAGTGCTAGCGGGAGAGACCAAGAGACCCAGTACTTC. Its protein is CSASGRDQETQYF.

The gene calls are TRBV6-5 and TRBJ2-7; tentatively, D is TRBD1 or TRBD2 (5 bases each). CDR1 and CDR2 from the germline V gene are MNHEY and SVGAGI. CDR3 length: 12 amino acids. Trimming shortened V by 6 bases and J by 6 bases, and 12 bases separated the two germline ends. This CDR3 is CASRDGAGEQYF. CDR3 coding DNA: TGTGCCAGCAGGGACGGGGCGGGCGAGCAGTACTTC.

This clone has just a few counts. The chain recombines TRBV28 with TRBJ2-5, with TRBD2 as a possible D gene (5 bases). V was pared by 6 bases and J by 5 bases, with 19 bases between. The germline CDR1 and CDR2 sequences are MDHEN and SYDVKM. The CDR3 runs 15 residues. CDR3 region: CASSPSGGLVETQYF. The CDR3 region has the DNA TGTGCCAGCAGCCCGTCGGGCGGGTTGGTGGAGACCCAGTACTTC.